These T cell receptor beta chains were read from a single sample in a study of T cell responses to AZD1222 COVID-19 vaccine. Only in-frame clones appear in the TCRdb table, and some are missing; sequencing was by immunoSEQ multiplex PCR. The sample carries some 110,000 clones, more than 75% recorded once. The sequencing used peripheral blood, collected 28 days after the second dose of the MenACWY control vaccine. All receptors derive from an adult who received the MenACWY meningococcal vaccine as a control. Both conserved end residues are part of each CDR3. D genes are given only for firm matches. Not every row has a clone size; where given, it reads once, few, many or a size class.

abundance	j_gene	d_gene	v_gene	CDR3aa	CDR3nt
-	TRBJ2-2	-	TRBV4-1	CASSQVPDANTGELFF	TGCGCCAGCAGCCAAGTTCCCGACGCGAACACCGGGGAGCTGTTTTTT
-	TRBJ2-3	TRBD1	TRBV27	CASSYRDRVVDTQYF	TGTGCCAGCAGTTACCGGGACAGGGTCGTGGATACGCAGTATTTT
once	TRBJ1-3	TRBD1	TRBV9	CASSPLAGGISGNTIYF	TGTGCCAGCAGCCCCCTGGCAGGGGGAATCTCTGGAAACACCATATATTTT
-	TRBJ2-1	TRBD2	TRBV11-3	CASSLYGGVNDEQFF	TGTGCCAGCAGCCTCTATGGGGGGGTCAACGATGAGCAGTTCTTC
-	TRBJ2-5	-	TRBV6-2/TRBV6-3	CASSYGETQYF	TGTGCCAGCAGTTATGGGGAGACCCAGTACTTC
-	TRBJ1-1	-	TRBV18	CASSPQTGMNTEAFF	TGTGCCAGCTCACCACAAACAGGGATGAACACTGAAGCTTTCTTT
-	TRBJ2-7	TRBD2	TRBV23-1	CASSEKGTSFPSGENF	TGCGCCAGCAGTGAAAAGGGGACTTCTTTCCCTAGCGGAGAGAACTTC
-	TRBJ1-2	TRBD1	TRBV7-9	CASSLPKIQGAKGYTF	TGTGCCAGCAGCCTCCCGAAGATACAGGGGGCGAAGGGCTACACCTTC
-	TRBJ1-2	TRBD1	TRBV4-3	CASSQEPYTTGGHVGGYTF	TGCGCCAGCAGCCAAGAACCATATACAACAGGGGGCCATGTAGGTGGCTACACCTTC
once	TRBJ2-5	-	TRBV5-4	CASSLDDRQETQYF	TGTGCCAGCAGCTTGGACGACAGACAAGAGACCCAGTACTTC
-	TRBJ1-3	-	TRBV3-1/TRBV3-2	CASSQQGGNTIYF	TGTGCCAGCAGCCAACAGGGAGGGAACACCATATATTTT
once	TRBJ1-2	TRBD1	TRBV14	CASSQAGTGGGYTF	TGTGCCAGCAGCCAAGCCGGGACAGGGGGCGGCTACACCTTC
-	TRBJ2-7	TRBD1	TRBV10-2	CASTHREGGGLSYEQYF	TGCGCCAGCACACACAGGGAAGGGGGCGGCCTTTCCTACGAGCAGTACTTC
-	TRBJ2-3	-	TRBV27	CASSLNGDTQYF	TGTGCCAGCAGTTTAAATGGAGATACGCAGTATTTT
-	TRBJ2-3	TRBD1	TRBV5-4	CASSSRQGADTQYF	TGTGCCAGCAGCTCCCGACAGGGAGCAGATACGCAGTATTTT
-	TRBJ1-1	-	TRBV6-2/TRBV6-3	CASSSGSNRVRAFF	TGTGCCAGCAGTTCAGGAAGTAACAGGGTAAGAGCTTTCTTT
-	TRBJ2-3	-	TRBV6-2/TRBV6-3	CASSYSERADTQYF	TGTGCCAGCAGTTACTCCGAAAGGGCGGATACGCAGTATTTT
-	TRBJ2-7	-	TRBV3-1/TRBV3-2	CASSQEPSTGVGPYEQYF	TGTGCCAGCAGCCAAGAACCCTCGACCGGGGTGGGCCCCTACGAGCAGTACTTC
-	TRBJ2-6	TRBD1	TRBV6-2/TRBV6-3	CASSRDRVSGANVLTF	TGTGCCAGCAGTCGTGACAGGGTCTCTGGGGCCAACGTCCTGACTTTC
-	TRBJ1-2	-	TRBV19	CASSLGGYRYGYTF	TGTGCCAGTTCCCTAGGGGGGTATCGCTATGGCTACACCTTC
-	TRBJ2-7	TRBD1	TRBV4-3	CASSPDRGRGYEQYF	TGCGCCAGCAGCCCCGACAGGGGTCGAGGGTACGAGCAGTACTTC
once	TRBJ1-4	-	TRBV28	CASSLPQGTNEKLFF	TGTGCCAGCAGTTTGCCCCAGGGGACTAATGAAAAACTGTTTTTT
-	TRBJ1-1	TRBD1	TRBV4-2	CASYGQGARTEAFF	TGTGCCAGCTACGGACAGGGGGCGCGGACTGAAGCTTTCTTT
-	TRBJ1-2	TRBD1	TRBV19	CASTPDRARNYGYTF	TGTGCCAGTACCCCGGACAGGGCCCGTAACTATGGCTACACCTTC
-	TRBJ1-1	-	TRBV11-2	CASSLDQGILNTEAFF	TGTGCCAGCAGCTTAGATCAGGGAATACTGAACACTGAAGCTTTCTTT
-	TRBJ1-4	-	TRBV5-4	CASGPGGSRLFF	TGTGCCAGCGGTCCGGGGGGCTCTCGACTGTTTTTT
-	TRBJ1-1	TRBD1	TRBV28	CASSLTGALYTEAFF	TGTGCCAGCAGTTTGACAGGGGCGCTTTACACTGAAGCTTTCTTT
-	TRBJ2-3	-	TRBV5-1	CASGLQGAGDTDTQYF	TGCGCCAGCGGGTTACAGGGCGCGGGGGACACAGATACGCAGTATTTT
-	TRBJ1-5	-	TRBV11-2	CASSLGSGDYNQPQHF	TGTGCCAGCAGCTTAGGGAGCGGGGATTACAATCAGCCCCAGCATTTT
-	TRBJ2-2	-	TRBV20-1	CSASGGNTGELFF	TGCAGTGCTAGTGGGGGGAACACCGGGGAGCTGTTTTTT
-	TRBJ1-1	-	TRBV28	CASTLPGLSGTEAFF	TGTGCCAGCACCCTGCCAGGCCTGTCAGGTACTGAAGCTTTCTTT
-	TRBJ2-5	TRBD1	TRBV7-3	CASSRGQGGTQYF	TGTGCCAGCAGCCGCGGACAGGGCGGGACCCAGTACTTC
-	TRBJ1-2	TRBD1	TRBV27	CASSSRDRVYGYTF	TGTGCCAGCAGTAGCCGGGACAGGGTCTATGGCTACACCTTC
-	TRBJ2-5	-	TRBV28	CASSPLAGWGETQYF	TGTGCCAGCAGCCCGTTGGCGGGGTGGGGAGAGACCCAGTACTTC
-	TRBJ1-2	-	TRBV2	CASSVWIRYGYTF	TGTGCCAGCAGTGTTTGGATTCGTTATGGCTACACCTTC
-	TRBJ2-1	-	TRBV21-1	CASSELAGDEQFF	TGTGCCAGCAGCGAATTAGCGGGGGATGAGCAGTTCTTC
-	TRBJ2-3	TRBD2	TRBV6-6	CASSHGTRGRDTQYF	TGTGCCAGCAGTCACGGGACTAGGGGAAGAGATACGCAGTATTTT
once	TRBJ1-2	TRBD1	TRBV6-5	CASASGQFYGYTF	TGTGCCAGCGCTTCGGGACAGTTTTATGGCTACACCTTC
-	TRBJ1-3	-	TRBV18	CASSPLENTIYF	TGTGCCAGCTCACCGCTGGAGAACACCATATATTTT
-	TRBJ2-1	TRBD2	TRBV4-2	CASSPAGGLVDEQFF	TGTGCCAGCAGCCCGGCGGGGGGGCTTGTTGATGAGCAGTTCTTC
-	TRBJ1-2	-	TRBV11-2	CASSSHNYGYTF	TGTGCCAGCAGCTCGCACAACTATGGCTACACCTTC
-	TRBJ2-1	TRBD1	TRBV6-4	CASTDRVNEQFF	TGTGCCAGCACGGACAGGGTGAATGAGCAGTTCTTC
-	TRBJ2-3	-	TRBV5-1	CASRPDLLGGTDTQYF	TGCGCCAGCAGACCCGACCTTCTGGGGGGCACAGATACGCAGTATTTT